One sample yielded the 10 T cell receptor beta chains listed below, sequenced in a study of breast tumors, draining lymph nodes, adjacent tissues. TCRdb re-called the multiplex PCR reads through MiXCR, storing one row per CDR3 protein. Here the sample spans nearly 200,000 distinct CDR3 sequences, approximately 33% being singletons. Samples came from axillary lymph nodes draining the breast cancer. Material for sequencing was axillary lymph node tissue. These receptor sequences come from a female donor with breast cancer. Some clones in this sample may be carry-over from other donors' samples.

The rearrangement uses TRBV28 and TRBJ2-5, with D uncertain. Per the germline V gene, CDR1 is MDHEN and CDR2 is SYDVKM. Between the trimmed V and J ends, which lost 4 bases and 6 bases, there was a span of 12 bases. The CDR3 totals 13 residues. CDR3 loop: CASSSNLRKTQYF. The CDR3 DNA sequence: TGTGCCAGCAGTTCCAATTTACGAAAGACCCAGTACTTC.

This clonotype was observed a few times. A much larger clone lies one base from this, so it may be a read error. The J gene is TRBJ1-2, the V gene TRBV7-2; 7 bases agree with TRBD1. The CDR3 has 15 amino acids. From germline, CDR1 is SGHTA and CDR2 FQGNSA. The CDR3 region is CASSPRGGGYYGYPF. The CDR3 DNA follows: TGTGCCAGCAGCCCCAGAGGGGGCGGGTACTATGGCTACCCCTTC. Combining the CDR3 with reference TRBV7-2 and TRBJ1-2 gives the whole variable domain GAGVSQSPSNKVTEKGKDVELRCDPISGHTALYWYRQSLGQGLEFLIYFQGNSAPDKSGLPSDRFSAERTGGSVSTLTIQRTQQEDSAVYLCASSPRGGGYYGYPFGSGTRLTVV.

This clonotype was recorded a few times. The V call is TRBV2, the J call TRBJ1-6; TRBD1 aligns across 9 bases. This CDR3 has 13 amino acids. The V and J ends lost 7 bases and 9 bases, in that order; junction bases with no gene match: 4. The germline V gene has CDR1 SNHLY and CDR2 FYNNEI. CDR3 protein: CASTGDRVSPLHF. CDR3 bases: TGTGCCAGCACAGGGGACAGGGTTTCACCCCTCCACTTT.

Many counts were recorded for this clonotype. CDR3 in amino acids: CASSPVGGPTDTQYF. The CDR3, as DNA: TGCGCCAGCAGCCCGGTTGGGGGGCCCACAGATACGCAGTATTTT. The rearrangement uses TRBV4-1 and TRBJ2-3; D may match TRBD1 or TRBD2 (6 bases each). The germline V gene encodes CDR1 MGHRA and CDR2 YSYEKL. The CDR3 contains 15 residues. The ends were cut back, 4 bases at V and 2 bases at J, with 13 bases in the middle.

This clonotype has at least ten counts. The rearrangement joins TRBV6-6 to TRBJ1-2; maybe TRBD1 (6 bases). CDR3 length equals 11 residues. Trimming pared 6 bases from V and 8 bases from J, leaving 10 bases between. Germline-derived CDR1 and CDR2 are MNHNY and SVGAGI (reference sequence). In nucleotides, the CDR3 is TGTGCCAGCAGGGCAGGGGAGGGCTACACCTTC. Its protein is CASRAGEGYTF.

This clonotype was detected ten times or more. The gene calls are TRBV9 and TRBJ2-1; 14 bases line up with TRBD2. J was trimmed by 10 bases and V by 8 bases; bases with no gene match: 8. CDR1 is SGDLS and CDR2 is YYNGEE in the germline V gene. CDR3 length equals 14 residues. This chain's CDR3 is CASTGTSGGGEQFF. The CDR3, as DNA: TGTGCCAGTACCGGGACTAGCGGGGGAGGAGAGCAGTTCTTC.

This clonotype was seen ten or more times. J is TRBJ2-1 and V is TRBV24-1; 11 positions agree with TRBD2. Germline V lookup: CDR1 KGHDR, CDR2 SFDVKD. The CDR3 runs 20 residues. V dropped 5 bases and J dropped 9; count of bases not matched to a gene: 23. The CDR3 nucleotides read TGTGCCACCAGTGGTTCGCGGGGGCCTAGCGGGGGGCGGGGGCTGGGTGAGCAGTTCTTC. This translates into CATSGSRGPSGGRGLGEQFF.

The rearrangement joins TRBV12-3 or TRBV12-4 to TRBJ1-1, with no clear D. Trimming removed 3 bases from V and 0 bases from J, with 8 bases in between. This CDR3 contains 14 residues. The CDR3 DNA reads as TGTGCCAGCAGTTTTCAGGTCATGAACACTGAAGCTTTCTTT. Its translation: CASSFQVMNTEAFF.

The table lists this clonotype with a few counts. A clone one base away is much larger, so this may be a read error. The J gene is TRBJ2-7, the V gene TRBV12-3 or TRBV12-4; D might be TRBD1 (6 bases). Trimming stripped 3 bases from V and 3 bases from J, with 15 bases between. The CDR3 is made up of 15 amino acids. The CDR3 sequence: CASSFAHRAYYEQYF. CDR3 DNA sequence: TGTGCCAGCAGTTTCGCGCACAGGGCCTACTACGAGCAGTACTTC.

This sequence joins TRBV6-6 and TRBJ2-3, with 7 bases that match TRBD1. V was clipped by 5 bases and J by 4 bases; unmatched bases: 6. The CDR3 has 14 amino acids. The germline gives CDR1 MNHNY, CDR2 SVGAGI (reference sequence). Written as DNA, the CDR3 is TGTGCCAGCAGTCACCTCCAGGGGGCAGATACGCAGTATTTT. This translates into CASSHLQGADTQYF.